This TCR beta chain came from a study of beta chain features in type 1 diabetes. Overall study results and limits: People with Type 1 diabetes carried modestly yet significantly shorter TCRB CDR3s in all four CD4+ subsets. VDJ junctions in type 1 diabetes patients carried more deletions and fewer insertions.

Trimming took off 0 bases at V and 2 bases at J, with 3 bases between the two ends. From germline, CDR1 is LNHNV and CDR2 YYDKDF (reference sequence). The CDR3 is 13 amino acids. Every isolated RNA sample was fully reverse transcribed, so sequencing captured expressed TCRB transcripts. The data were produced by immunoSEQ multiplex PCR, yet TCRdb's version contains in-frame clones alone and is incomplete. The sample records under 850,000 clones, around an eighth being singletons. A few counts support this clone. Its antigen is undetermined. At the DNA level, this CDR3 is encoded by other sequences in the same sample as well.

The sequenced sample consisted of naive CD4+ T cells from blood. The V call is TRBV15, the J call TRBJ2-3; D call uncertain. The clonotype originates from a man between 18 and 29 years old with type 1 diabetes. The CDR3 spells CATSRDPTDTQYF. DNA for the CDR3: TGTGCCACCAGCAGAGATCCCACAGATACGCAGTATTTT.